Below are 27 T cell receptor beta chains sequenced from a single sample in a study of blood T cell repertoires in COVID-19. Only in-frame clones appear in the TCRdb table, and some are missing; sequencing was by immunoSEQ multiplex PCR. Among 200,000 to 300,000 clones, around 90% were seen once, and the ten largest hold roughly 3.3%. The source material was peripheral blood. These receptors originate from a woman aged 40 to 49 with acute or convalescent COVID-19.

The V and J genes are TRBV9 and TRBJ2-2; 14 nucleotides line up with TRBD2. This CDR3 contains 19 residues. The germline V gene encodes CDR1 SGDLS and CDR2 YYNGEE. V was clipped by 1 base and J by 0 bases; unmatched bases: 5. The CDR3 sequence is CASSVRTSGGSANTGELFF. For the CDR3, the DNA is TGTGCCAGCAGCGTACGGACTAGCGGGGGGTCCGCGAACACCGGGGAGCTGTTTTTT.

CDR3 sequence: CASSHASGRGDSNQPQHF. DNA of the CDR3: TGCGCCAGCAGCCATGCAAGCGGACGGGGGGATAGCAATCAGCCCCAGCATTTT. The V call is TRBV4-1, the J call TRBJ1-5; possible D gene TRBD1, 5 bases. There are 18 residues in the CDR3. Trimming took off 3 bases at V and 0 bases at J, with 18 bases between the two ends. CDR1 is MGHRA, CDR2 YSYEKL, per germline.

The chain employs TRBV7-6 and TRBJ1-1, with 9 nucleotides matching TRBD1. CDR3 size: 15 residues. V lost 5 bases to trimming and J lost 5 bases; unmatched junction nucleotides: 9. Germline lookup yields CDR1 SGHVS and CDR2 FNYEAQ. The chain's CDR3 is CASSPRQGEGTEAFF. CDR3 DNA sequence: TGTGCCAGCAGCCCCCGACAGGGGGAGGGAACTGAAGCTTTCTTT.

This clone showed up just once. The CDR3: CASRSLANTEAFF. The CDR3 DNA sequence: TGCGCCAGCCGGTCTCTTGCTAACACTGAAGCTTTCTTT. V gene TRBV10-2 combines with J gene TRBJ1-1; D remains ambiguous. This CDR3 is built from 13 residues. Germline assignment: CDR1 WSHSY and CDR2 SAAADI. Trimming cost V 8 bases and J 2 bases, with 12 bases left between them.

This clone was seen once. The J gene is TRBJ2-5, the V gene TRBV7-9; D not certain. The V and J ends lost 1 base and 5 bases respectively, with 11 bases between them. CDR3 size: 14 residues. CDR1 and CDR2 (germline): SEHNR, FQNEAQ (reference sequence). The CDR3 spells CASSLVRVYETQYF. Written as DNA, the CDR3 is TGTGCCAGCAGCTTAGTTCGGGTCTATGAGACCCAGTACTTC.

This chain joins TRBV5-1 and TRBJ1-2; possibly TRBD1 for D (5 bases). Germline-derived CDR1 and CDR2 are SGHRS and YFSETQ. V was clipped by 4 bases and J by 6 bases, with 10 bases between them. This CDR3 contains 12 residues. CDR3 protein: CASSPTDDGYTF. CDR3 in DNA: TGCGCCAGCAGCCCGACAGACGATGGCTACACCTTC.

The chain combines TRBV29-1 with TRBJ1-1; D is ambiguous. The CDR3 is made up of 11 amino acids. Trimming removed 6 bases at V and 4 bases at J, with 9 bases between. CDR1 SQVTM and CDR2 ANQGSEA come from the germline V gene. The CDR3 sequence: CSVLEGTEAFF. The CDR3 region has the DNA TGCAGCGTGTTGGAGGGCACTGAAGCTTTCTTT. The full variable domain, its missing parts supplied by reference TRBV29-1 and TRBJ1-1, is SAVISQKPSRDICQRGTSLTIQCQVDSQVTMMFWYRQQPGQSLTLIATANQGSEATYESGFVIDKFPISRPNLTFSTLTVSNMSPEDSSIYLCSVLEGTEAFFGQGTRLTVV.

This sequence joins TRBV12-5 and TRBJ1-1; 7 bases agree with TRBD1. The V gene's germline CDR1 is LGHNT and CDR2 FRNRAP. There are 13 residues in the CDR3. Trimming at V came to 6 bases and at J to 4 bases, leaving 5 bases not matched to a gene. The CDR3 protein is CASGTGIGTEAFF. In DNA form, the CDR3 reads TGTGCTAGTGGGACAGGGATTGGCACTGAAGCTTTCTTT.

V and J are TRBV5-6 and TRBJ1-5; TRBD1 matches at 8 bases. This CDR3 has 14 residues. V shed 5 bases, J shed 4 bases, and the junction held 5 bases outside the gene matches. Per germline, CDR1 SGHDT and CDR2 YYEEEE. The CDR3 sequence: CASSNRGGNQPQHF. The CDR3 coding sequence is TGTGCCAGCAGTAACAGGGGGGGAAATCAGCCCCAGCATTTT.

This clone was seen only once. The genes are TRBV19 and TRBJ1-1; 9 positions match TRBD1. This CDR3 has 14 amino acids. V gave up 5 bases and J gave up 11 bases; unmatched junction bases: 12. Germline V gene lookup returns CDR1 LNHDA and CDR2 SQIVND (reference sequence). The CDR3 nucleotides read TGTGCCAGTAGTCTCACAGGGGGCAGAGGTATGGCTTTCTTT. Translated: CASSLTGGRGMAFF.

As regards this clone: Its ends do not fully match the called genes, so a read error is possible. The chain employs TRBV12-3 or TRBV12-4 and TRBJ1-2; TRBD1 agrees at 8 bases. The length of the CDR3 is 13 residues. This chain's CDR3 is CASSLAHPGGCTF. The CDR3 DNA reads TGTGCCAGCAGTTTGGCCCACCCAGGGGGCTGCACCTTC.

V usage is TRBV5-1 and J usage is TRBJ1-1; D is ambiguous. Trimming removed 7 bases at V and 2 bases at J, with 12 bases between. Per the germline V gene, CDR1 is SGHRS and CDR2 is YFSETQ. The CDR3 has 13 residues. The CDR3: CASRRGDNTEAFF. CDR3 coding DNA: TGCGCCAGCCGCCGGGGAGACAACACTGAAGCTTTCTTT.

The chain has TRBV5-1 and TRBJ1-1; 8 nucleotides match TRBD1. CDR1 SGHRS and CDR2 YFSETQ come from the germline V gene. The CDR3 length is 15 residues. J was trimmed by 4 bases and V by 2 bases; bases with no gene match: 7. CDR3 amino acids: CASSLWTGRGTEAFF. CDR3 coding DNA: TGCGCCAGCAGCTTATGGACAGGGAGGGGCACTGAAGCTTTCTTT. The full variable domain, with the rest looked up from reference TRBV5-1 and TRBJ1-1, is KAGVTQTPRYLIKTRGQQVTLSCSPISGHRSVSWYQQTPGQGLQFLFEYFSETQRNKGNFPGRFSGRQFSNSRSEMNVSTLELGDSALYLCASSLWTGRGTEAFFGQGTRLTVV.

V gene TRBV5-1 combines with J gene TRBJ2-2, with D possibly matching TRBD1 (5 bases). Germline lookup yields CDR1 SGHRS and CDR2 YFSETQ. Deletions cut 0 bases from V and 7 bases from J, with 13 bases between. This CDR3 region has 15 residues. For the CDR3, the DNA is TGCGCCAGCAGCTTGGCATCTGGGGCGGTCGGGGAGCTGTTTTTT. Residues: CASSLASGAVGELFF.

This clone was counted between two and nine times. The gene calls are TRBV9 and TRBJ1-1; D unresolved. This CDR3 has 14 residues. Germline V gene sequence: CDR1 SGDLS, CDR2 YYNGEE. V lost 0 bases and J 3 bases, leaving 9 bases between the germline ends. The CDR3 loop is CASSVVSPHTEAFF. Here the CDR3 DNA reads TGTGCCAGCAGCGTAGTGAGTCCCCACACTGAAGCTTTCTTT.

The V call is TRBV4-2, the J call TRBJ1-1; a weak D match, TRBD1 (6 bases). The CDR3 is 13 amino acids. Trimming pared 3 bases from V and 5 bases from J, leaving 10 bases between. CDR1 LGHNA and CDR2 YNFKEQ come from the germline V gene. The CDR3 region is CASSQSQGTEAFF. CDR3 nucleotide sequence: TGTGCCAGCAGCCAGTCCCAGGGGACTGAAGCTTTCTTT.

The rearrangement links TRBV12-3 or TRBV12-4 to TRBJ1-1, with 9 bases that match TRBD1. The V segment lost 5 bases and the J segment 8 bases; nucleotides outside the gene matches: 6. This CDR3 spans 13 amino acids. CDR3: CASSTGQGLEAFF. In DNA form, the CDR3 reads TGTGCCAGCAGTACGGGACAGGGTTTGGAAGCTTTCTTT.

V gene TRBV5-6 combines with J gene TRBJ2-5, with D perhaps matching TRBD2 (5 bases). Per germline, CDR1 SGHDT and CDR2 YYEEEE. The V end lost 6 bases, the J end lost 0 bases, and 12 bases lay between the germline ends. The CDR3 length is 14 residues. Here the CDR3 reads CASMEDSYQETQYF. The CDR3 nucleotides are TGTGCCAGCATGGAGGACTCATACCAAGAGACCCAGTACTTC.

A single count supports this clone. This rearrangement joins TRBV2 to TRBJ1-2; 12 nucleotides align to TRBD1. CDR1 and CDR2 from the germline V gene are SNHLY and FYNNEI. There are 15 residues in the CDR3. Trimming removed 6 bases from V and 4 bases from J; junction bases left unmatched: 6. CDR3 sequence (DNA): TGTGCCAGCAGGGGGACAGGGGGCGCTGGCTATGGCTACACCTTC. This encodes CASRGTGGAGYGYTF.

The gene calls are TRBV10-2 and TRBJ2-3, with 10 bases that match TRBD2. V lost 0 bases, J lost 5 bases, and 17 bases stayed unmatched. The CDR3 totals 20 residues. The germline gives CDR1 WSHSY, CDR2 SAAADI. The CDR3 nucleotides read TGCGCCAGCAGTGAGTCGAATCCTAGCGGGGGCCACCTCCCAAGAGATACGCAGTATTTT. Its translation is CASSESNPSGGHLPRDTQYF.

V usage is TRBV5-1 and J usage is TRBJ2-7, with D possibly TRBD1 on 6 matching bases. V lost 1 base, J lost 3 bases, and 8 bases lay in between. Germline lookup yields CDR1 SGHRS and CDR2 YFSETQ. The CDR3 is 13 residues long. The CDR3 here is CASSLTGLYEQYV. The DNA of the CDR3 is TGCGCCAGCAGCTTGACAGGGCTCTACGAGCAGTACGTC.

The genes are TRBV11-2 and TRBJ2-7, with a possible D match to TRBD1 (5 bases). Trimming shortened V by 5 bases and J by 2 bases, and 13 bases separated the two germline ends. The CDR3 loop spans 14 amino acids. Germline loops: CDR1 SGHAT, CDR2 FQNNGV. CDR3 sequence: CASSTPGNPYEQYV. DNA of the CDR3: TGTGCCAGCAGCACCCCAGGGAACCCCTACGAGCAGTACGTC.

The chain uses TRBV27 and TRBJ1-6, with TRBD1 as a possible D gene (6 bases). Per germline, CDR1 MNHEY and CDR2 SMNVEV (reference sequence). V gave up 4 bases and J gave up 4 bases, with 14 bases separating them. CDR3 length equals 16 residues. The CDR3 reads CASSSTGTPYNSPLHF. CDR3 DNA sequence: TGTGCCAGCAGTTCAACCGGGACACCATATAATTCACCCCTCCACTTT.

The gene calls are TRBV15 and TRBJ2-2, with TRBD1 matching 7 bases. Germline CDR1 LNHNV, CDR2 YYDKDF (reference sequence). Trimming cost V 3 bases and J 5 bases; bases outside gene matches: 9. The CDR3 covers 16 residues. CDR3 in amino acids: CATSRDRDRETGELFF. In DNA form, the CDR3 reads TGTGCCACCAGCAGGGACCGGGACAGAGAAACCGGGGAGCTGTTTTTT. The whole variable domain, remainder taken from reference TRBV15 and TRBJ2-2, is DAMVIQNPRYQVTQFGKPVTLSCSQTLNHNVMYWYQQKSSQAPKLLFHYYDKDFNNEADTPDNFQSRRPNTSFCFLDIRSPGLGDTAMYLCATSRDRDRETGELFFGEGSRLTVL.

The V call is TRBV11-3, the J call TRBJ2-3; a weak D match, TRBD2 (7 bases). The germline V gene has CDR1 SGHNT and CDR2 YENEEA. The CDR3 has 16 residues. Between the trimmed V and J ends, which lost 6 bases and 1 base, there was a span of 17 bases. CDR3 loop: CASSITRGAGTDTQYF. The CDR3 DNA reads TGTGCCAGCAGTATAACTCGGGGGGCGGGCACAGATACGCAGTATTTT.

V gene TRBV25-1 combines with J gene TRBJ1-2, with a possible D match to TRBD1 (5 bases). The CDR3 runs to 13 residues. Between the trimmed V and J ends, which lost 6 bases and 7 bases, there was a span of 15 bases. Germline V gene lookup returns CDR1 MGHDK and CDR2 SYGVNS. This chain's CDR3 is CASSDGGYLGYTF. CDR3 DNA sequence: TGTGCCAGCAGCGATGGGGGGTATCTTGGCTACACCTTC.

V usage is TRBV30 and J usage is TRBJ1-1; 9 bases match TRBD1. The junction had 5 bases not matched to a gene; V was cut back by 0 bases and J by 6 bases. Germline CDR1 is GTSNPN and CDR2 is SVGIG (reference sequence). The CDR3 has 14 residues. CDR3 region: CAWSVGQGSAEAFF. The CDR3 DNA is TGTGCCTGGAGTGTAGGACAGGGGAGTGCTGAAGCTTTCTTT.